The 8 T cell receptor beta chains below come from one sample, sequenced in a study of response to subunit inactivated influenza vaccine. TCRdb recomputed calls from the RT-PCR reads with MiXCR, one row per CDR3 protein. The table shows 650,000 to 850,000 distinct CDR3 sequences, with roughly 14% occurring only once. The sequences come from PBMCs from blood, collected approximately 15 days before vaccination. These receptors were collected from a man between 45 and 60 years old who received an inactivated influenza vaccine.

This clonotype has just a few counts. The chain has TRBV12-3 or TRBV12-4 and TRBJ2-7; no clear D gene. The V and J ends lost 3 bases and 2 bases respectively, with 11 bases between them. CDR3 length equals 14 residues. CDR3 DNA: TGTGCCAGCAGTTTTCTGGGGATTACCTACGAGCAGTACTTC. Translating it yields CASSFLGITYEQYF.

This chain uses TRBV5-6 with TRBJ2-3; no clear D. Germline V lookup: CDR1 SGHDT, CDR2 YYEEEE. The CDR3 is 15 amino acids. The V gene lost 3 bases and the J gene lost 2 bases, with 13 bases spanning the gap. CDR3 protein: CASSSPSGVTDTQYF. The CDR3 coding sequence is TGTGCCAGCAGCTCCCCTAGTGGGGTCACAGATACGCAGTATTTT.

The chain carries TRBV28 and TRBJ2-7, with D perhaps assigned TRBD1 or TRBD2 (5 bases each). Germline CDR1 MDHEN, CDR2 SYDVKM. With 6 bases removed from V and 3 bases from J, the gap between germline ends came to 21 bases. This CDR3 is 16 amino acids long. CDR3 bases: TGTGCCAGCAGACCTCATAGGGGAGCAGGCTTCTACGAGCAGTACTTC. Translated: CASRPHRGAGFYEQYF.

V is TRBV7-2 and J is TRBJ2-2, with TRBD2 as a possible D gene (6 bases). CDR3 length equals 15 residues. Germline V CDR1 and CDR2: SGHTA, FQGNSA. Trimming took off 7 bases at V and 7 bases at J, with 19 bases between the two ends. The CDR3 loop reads CASNPYRGLGGELFF. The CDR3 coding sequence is TGTGCCAGCAACCCTTACCGGGGACTTGGCGGGGAGCTGTTTTTT.

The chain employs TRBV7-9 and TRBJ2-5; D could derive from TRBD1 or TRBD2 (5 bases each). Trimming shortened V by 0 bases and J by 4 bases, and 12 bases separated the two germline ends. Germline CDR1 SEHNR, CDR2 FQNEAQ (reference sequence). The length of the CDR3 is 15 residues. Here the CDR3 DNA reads TGTGCCAGCAGCTTAGCGAGACAAGGGACAGAGACCCAGTACTTC. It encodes CASSLARQGTETQYF.

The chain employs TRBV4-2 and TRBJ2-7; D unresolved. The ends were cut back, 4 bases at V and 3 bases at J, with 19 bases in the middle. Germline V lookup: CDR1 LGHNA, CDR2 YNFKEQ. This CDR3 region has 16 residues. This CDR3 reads CASSRVDGLILYEQYF. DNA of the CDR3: TGTGCCAGCAGCCGGGTTGACGGTCTGATTCTCTACGAGCAGTACTTC.

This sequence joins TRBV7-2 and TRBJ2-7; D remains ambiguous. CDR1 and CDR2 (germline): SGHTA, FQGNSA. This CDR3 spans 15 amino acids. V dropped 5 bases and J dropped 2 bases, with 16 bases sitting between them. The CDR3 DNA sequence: TGTGCCAGCAGCCCCGACACAACCGCTACCTACGAGCAGTACTTC. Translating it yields CASSPDTTATYEQYF. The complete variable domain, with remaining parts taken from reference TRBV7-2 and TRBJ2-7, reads GAGVSQSPSNKVTEKGKDVELRCDPISGHTALYWYRQSLGQGLEFLIYFQGNSAPDKSGLPSDRFSAERTGGSVSTLTIQRTQQEDSAVYLCASSPDTTATYEQYFGPGTRLTVT.

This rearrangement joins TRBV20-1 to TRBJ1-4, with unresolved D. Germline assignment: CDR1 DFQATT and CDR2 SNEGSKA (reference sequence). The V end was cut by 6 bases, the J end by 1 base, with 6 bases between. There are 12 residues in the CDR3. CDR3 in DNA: TGCAGTGCCCCCATAACTAATGAAAAACTGTTTTTT. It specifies CSAPITNEKLFF.